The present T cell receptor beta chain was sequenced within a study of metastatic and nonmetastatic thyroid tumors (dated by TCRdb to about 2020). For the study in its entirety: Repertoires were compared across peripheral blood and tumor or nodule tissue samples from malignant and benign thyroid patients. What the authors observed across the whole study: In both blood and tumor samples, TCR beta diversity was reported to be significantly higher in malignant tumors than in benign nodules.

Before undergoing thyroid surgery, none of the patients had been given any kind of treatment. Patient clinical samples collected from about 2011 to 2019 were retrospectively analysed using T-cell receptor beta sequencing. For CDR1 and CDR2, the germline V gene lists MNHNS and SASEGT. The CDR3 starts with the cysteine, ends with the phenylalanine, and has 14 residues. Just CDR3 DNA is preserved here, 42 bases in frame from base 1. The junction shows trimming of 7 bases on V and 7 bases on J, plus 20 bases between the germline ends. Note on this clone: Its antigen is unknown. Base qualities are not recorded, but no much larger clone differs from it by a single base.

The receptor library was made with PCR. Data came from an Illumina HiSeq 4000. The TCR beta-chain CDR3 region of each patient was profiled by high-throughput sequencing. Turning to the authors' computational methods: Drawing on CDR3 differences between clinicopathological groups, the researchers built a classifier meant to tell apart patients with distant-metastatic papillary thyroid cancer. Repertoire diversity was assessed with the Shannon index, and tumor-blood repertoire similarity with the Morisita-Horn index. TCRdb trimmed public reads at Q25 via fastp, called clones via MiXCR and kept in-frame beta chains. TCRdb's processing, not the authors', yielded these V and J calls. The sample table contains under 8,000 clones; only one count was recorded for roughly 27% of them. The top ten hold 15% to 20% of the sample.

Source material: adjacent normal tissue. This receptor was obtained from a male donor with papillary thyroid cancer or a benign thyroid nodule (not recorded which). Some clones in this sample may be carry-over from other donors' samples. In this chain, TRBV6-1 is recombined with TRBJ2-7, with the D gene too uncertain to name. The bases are TGTGCCAGCAAGGACCCGAGGACCGTTGAAGAGCAGTACTTC. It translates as CASKDPRTVEEQYF.